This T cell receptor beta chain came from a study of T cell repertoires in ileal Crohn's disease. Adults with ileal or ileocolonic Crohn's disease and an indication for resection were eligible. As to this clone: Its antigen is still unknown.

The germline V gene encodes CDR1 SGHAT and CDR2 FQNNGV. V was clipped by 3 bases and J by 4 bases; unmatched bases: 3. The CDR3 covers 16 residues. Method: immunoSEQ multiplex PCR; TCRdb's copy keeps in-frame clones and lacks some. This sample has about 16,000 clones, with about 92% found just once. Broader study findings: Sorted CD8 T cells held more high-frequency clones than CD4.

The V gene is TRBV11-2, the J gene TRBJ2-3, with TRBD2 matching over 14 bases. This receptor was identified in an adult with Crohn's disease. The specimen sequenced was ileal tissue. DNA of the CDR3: TGTGCCAGCAGCTTTTCGACTAGCGGGGGGGCAGATACGCAGTATTTT. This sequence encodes CASSFSTSGGADTQYF.